This entry describes one TCR beta chain. What it binds is not known. V lost 4 bases and J 7 bases, leaving 8 bases between the germline ends. Germline V lookup: CDR1 SNHLY, CDR2 FYNNEI. This CDR3 region has 12 residues. The sample comes from a study of CD8+CD57+ T cells in acquired aplastic anemia. Across the study: CD4+ and CD8+ cells, once sorted, gave DNA averaging about 3 ug.

Study-wide findings and caveats: Overlap between patients and controls comprised almost 30 CD8+ CDR3 sequences. CD8+ Simpson's diversity showed no significant patient-control difference.

The template used for profiling TCR beta VDJ and CDR3 was genomic DNA. TCRdb re-called the reads with MiXCR, one entry per CDR3 protein. Among around 180,000 distinct CDR3 sequences listed, 55% to 80% were seen once. The receptor comes from a human donor in good health. Sample: sorted CD4+, CD8+, or CD8+CD57+ T cells (not recorded which) from PBMCs. The chain is built from TRBV2 and TRBJ2-1, with D perhaps matching TRBD1 (6 bases). In nucleotides, the CDR3 is TGTGCCAGCAGTGCGCAGGGGAATGAGCAGTTCTTC. Residues: CASSAQGNEQFF.